The rows below give T cell receptor beta chains drawn from one sample of a study of T cells in Graves' hyperthyroidism and ophthalmopathy. TCRdb reprocessed the multiplex PCR reads with MiXCR, giving one entry per CDR3 protein. The table shows roughly 500,000 distinct CDR3 sequences, with just over 45% occurring only once. Input material: peripheral blood or thyroid tissue (not recorded which). Source of these receptors: an adult woman with Graves' disease, either hyperthyroidism or ophthalmopathy (not recorded which). The CDR3 runs from the conserved cysteine through the conserved F or W. The order of the fields is CDR3 length, V gene, J gene, CDR3 protein.

CDR3 length: 14
V gene: TRBV7-9
J gene: TRBJ1-6
CDR3 protein: CASSLSQGTPPLHF

CDR3 length: 13
V gene: TRBV29-1
J gene: TRBJ1-2
CDR3 protein: CSVVGGLGYGYTF

CDR3 length: 15
V gene: TRBV30
J gene: TRBJ1-2
CDR3 protein: CAWSIRDRRNYGYTF

CDR3 length: 16
V gene: TRBV10-3
J gene: TRBJ1-2
CDR3 protein: CAISDPRGGTGYGYTF

CDR3 length: 14
V gene: TRBV20-1
J gene: TRBJ1-1
CDR3 protein: CSLYSGQGNTEAFF

CDR3 length: 15
V gene: TRBV9
J gene: TRBJ1-5
CDR3 protein: CASSGSRDTYQPQHF

CDR3 length: 14
V gene: TRBV10-3
J gene: TRBJ1-6
CDR3 protein: CAISDPRVNSPLHF

CDR3 length: 13
V gene: TRBV29-1
J gene: TRBJ1-3
CDR3 protein: CRSWGLSGNTIYF

CDR3 length: 15
V gene: TRBV7-2
J gene: TRBJ2-7
CDR3 protein: CASSLRWGPSYEQYF

CDR3 length: 16
V gene: TRBV13
J gene: TRBJ2-7
CDR3 protein: CASSLAWGRDSYEQYF

CDR3 length: 13
V gene: TRBV10-3
J gene: TRBJ1-4
CDR3 protein: CAISGQEFEKLFF

CDR3 length: 14
V gene: TRBV12-3/TRBV12-4
J gene: TRBJ1-4
CDR3 protein: CASSSTRGRGKLFF

CDR3 length: 13
V gene: TRBV19
J gene: TRBJ1-5
CDR3 protein: CASSIATAQPQHF

CDR3 length: 12
V gene: TRBV2
J gene: TRBJ2-2
CDR3 protein: CASSGQAGELFF

CDR3 length: 12
V gene: TRBV6-1
J gene: TRBJ1-2
CDR3 protein: CASRAGEYGYTF

CDR3 length: 15
V gene: TRBV2
J gene: TRBJ2-2
CDR3 protein: CASGSHSGNTGELFF

CDR3 length: 13
V gene: TRBV5-1
J gene: TRBJ2-7
CDR3 protein: CASSHRESYEQYF

CDR3 length: 10
V gene: TRBV11-2
J gene: TRBJ1-5
CDR3 protein: CASSRRPQHF